A selection of T cell receptor beta chains follows, all from one sample in a study of regulatory T cells in long-lasting Graves disease. From the multiplex PCR reads, TCRdb called clonotypes with MiXCR, one entry per CDR3 protein. The data hold roughly 400,000 distinct CDR3 sequences, with 20% observed a single time. The sequencing here drew on peripheral blood mononuclear cells (PBMCs), taken when the disease was refractory, from a patient treated with antithyroid drugs. The source is a female donor with Graves disease. Each CDR3 is given with its conserved first and last residue. Fields, in order: D gene, V gene, clone size, J gene, CDR3 protein, CDR3 DNA. D genes are given only for firm matches. A row's size may be missing; if present it is once, few, many or a size class.

d_call: NA
v_call: TRBV4-1
clone_size: few
j_call: TRBJ1-1
cdr3_aa: CASSQERGYEAFF
cdr3_nt: TGCGCCAGCAGCCAAGAACGGGGCTACGAAGCTTTCTTT

d_call: NA
v_call: TRBV29-1
clone_size: NA
j_call: TRBJ2-5
cdr3_aa: CSVITGGGETQYF
cdr3_nt: TGCAGCGTTATTACAGGTGGTGGGGAGACCCAGTACTTC

d_call: NA
v_call: TRBV11-2
clone_size: NA
j_call: TRBJ1-1
cdr3_aa: CASSFRDGTEAFF
cdr3_nt: TGTGCCAGCAGCTTCCGCGATGGGACTGAAGCTTTCTTT

d_call: NA
v_call: TRBV6-2/TRBV6-3
clone_size: NA
j_call: TRBJ2-3
cdr3_aa: CASSSPGRQTGTQYF
cdr3_nt: TGTGCCAGCAGCTCACCGGGACGGCAAACGGGTACGCAGTATTTT

d_call: NA
v_call: TRBV19
clone_size: NA
j_call: TRBJ2-5
cdr3_aa: CASSWTSAIQYF
cdr3_nt: TGTGCCAGTAGTTGGACAAGTGCAATCCAGTACTTC

d_call: TRBD2
v_call: TRBV13
clone_size: few
j_call: TRBJ2-7
cdr3_aa: CASSLGGSGRHEQYF
cdr3_nt: TGTGCCAGCAGCTTAGGAGGTAGCGGGAGGCACGAGCAGTACTTC

d_call: NA
v_call: TRBV4-2
clone_size: NA
j_call: TRBJ1-3
cdr3_aa: CASSQGTAGNTIYF
cdr3_nt: TGTGCCAGCAGCCAAGGGACAGCTGGAAACACCATATATTTT

d_call: TRBD2
v_call: TRBV11-2
clone_size: once
j_call: TRBJ2-1
cdr3_aa: CASSTWTSGRVEQFF
cdr3_nt: TGTGCCAGCAGCACTTGGACTAGCGGGAGGGTTGAGCAGTTCTTC

d_call: NA
v_call: TRBV29-1
clone_size: many
j_call: TRBJ2-5
cdr3_aa: CSVAGRPPGVDQETQYF
cdr3_nt: TGCAGCGTTGCAGGGAGACCACCGGGAGTGGATCAAGAGACCCAGTACTTC

d_call: NA
v_call: TRBV5-6
clone_size: NA
j_call: TRBJ1-2
cdr3_aa: CASSPRMGYGYTF
cdr3_nt: TGTGCCAGCAGCCCGCGGATGGGCTATGGCTACACCTTC

d_call: NA
v_call: TRBV28
clone_size: many
j_call: TRBJ1-5
cdr3_aa: CASSSLLGFNQPQHF
cdr3_nt: TGTGCCAGCAGTTCCCTGTTAGGGTTCAATCAGCCCCAGCATTTT

d_call: NA
v_call: TRBV6-2/TRBV6-3
clone_size: NA
j_call: TRBJ1-1
cdr3_aa: CASSYRTQNTEAFF
cdr3_nt: TGTGCCAGCAGTTACAGGACACAGAACACTGAAGCTTTCTTT

d_call: NA
v_call: TRBV10-3
clone_size: once
j_call: TRBJ2-2
cdr3_aa: CAISENARVGELFF
cdr3_nt: TGTGCCATCAGTGAGAATGCGCGGGTGGGGGAGCTGTTTTTT

d_call: NA
v_call: TRBV6-2/TRBV6-3
clone_size: NA
j_call: TRBJ1-1
cdr3_aa: CASSERGENTEAFF
cdr3_nt: TGTGCCAGCAGTGAGCGGGGTGAGAACACTGAAGCTTTCTTT

d_call: TRBD2
v_call: TRBV4-3
clone_size: many
j_call: TRBJ2-5
cdr3_aa: CASSQSLAGGQETQYF
cdr3_nt: TGCGCCAGCAGCCAGTCTCTAGCGGGGGGCCAAGAGACCCAGTACTTC

d_call: TRBD2
v_call: TRBV6-9
clone_size: NA
j_call: TRBJ2-7
cdr3_aa: CASSSPNSGGYEQYF
cdr3_nt: TGTGCCAGCAGTTCCCCAAATTCGGGGGGCTACGAGCAGTACTTC

d_call: NA
v_call: TRBV6-1
clone_size: NA
j_call: TRBJ2-7
cdr3_aa: CASVAPLTYEQYF
cdr3_nt: TGTGCCAGTGTAGCCCCATTAACCTACGAGCAGTACTTC

d_call: TRBD2
v_call: TRBV7-2
clone_size: many
j_call: TRBJ2-2
cdr3_aa: CASSLRRAGGSGELFF
cdr3_nt: TGTGCCAGCAGCCTCCGACGAGCGGGAGGTTCCGGGGAGCTGTTTTTT

d_call: NA
v_call: TRBV6-1
clone_size: many
j_call: TRBJ1-6
cdr3_aa: CASSEWASTPLHF
cdr3_nt: TGTGCCAGCAGTGAATGGGCCTCTACACCCCTCCACTTT

d_call: NA
v_call: TRBV2
clone_size: many
j_call: TRBJ1-2
cdr3_aa: CASSDQGYGYTF
cdr3_nt: TGTGCCAGCAGCGACCAGGGCTATGGCTACACCTTC

d_call: NA
v_call: TRBV27
clone_size: many
j_call: TRBJ2-7
cdr3_aa: CASSRQYSYEQYF
cdr3_nt: TGTGCCAGCAGTCGACAGTACTCCTACGAGCAGTACTTC

d_call: NA
v_call: TRBV18
clone_size: few
j_call: TRBJ2-4
cdr3_aa: CASSPKVSGFQYF
cdr3_nt: TGTGCCAGCTCACCGAAGGTTTCGGGGTTTCAGTACTTC

d_call: NA
v_call: TRBV28
clone_size: many
j_call: TRBJ2-2
cdr3_aa: CASSLQGPNTGELFF
cdr3_nt: TGTGCCAGCAGTTTGCAGGGGCCGAACACCGGGGAGCTGTTTTTT

d_call: NA
v_call: TRBV7-2
clone_size: NA
j_call: TRBJ2-3
cdr3_aa: CASSLEGRPTDTQYF
cdr3_nt: TGTGCCAGCAGCTTAGAAGGGAGGCCCACAGATACGCAGTATTTT

d_call: NA
v_call: TRBV2
clone_size: many
j_call: TRBJ1-2
cdr3_aa: CASGDGYTF
cdr3_nt: TGTGCCAGCGGGGATGGCTACACCTTC

d_call: NA
v_call: TRBV2
clone_size: many
j_call: TRBJ2-7
cdr3_aa: CASTGGVSYEQYF
cdr3_nt: TGTGCCAGCACAGGTGGTGTCTCCTACGAGCAGTACTTC

d_call: TRBD1
v_call: TRBV6-1
clone_size: many
j_call: TRBJ1-2
cdr3_aa: CASRETGGRNYGYTF
cdr3_nt: TGTGCCAGCAGAGAGACAGGGGGCCGTAACTATGGCTACACCTTC

d_call: TRBD1
v_call: TRBV6-5
clone_size: many
j_call: TRBJ1-5
cdr3_aa: CASSWVDRGDQPQHF
cdr3_nt: TGTGCCAGCAGTTGGGTGGACAGGGGAGATCAGCCCCAGCATTTT

d_call: NA
v_call: TRBV7-2
clone_size: many
j_call: TRBJ1-2
cdr3_aa: CASSPSGGDYGYTF
cdr3_nt: TGTGCCAGCAGTCCCTCTGGGGGAGACTATGGCTACACCTTC

d_call: NA
v_call: TRBV4-3
clone_size: NA
j_call: TRBJ2-2
cdr3_aa: CASSQDIGRELFF
cdr3_nt: TGCGCCAGCAGCCAAGATATCGGAAGGGAGCTGTTTTTT

d_call: TRBD1
v_call: TRBV6-4
clone_size: few
j_call: TRBJ1-1
cdr3_aa: CASSDVPTGIAFF
cdr3_nt: TGTGCCAGCAGTGACGTCCCGACAGGGATCGCTTTCTTT

d_call: TRBD1
v_call: TRBV6-2/TRBV6-3
clone_size: NA
j_call: TRBJ1-2
cdr3_aa: CASRHRDRVYGYTF
cdr3_nt: TGTGCCAGCAGGCACCGGGACAGGGTCTATGGCTACACCTTC